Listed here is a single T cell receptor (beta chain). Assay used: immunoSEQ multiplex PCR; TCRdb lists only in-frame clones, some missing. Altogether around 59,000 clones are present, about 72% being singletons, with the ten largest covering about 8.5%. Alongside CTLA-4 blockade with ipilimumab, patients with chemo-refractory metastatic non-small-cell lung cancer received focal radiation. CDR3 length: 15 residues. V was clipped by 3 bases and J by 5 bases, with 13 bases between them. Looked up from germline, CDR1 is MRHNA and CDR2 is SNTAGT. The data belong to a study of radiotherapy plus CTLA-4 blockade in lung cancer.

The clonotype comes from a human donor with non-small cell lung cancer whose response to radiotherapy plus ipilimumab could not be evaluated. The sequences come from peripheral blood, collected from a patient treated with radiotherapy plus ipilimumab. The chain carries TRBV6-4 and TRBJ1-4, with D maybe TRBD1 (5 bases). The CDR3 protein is CASSEIWGRNEKLFF. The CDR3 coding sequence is TGTGCCAGCAGTGAGATCTGGGGGAGGAATGAAAAACTGTTTTTT.